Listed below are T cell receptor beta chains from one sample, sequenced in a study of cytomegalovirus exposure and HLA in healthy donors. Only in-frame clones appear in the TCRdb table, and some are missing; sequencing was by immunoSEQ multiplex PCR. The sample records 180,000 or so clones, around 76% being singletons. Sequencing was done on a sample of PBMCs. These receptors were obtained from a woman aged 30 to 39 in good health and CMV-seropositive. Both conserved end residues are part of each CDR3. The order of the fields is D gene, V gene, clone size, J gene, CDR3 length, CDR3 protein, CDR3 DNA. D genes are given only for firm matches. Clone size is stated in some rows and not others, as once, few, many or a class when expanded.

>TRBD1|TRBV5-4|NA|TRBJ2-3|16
CASSVDRALAGDTQYF
TGTGCCAGCAGCGTGGACAGGGCCCTCGCCGGAGATACGCAGTATTTT
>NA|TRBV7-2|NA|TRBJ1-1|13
CASSRDRNTEAFF
TGTGCCAGCAGCCGTGACAGGAACACTGAAGCTTTCTTT
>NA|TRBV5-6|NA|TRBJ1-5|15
CASSHGGGPGQPQHF
TGTGCCAGCAGTCACGGAGGCGGGCCTGGTCAGCCCCAGCATTTT
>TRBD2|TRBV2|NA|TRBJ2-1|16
CASSAGGLAGRNEQFF
TGTGCCAGCAGTGCAGGGGGACTAGCGGGGAGAAATGAGCAGTTCTTC
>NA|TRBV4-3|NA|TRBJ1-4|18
CASSQESPTFSGDEKLFF
TGCGCCAGCAGCCAAGAGTCCCCTACCTTTTCGGGGGATGAAAAACTGTTTTTT
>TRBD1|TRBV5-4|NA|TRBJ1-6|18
CASSPGTGGRGGNSPLHF
TGTGCCAGCAGCCCCGGGACAGGAGGAAGGGGAGGTAATTCACCCCTCCACTTT
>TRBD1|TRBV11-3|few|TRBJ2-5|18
CASSHPGPTGTHGLGQYF
TGTGCCAGCAGCCACCCCGGCCCGACAGGGACCCACGGTTTGGGCCAGTACTTC
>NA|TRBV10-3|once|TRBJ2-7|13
CAITADWLREQYF
TGTGCCATCACCGCTGATTGGCTTCGCGAGCAGTACTTC
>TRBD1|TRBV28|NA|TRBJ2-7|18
CASSAPFGGTGAGYEQYF
TGTGCCAGCAGCGCACCCTTTGGGGGGACAGGGGCTGGGTACGAGCAGTACTTC
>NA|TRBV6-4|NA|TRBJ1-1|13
CASSETVNTEAFF
TGTGCCAGCAGTGAGACAGTGAACACTGAAGCTTTCTTT
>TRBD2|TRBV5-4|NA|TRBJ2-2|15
CASSRGLDPTGELFF
TGTGCCAGCAGCAGGGGACTAGACCCCACCGGGGAGCTGTTTTTT
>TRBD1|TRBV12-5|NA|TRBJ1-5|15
CASGTLTGANQPQHF
TGTGCTAGTGGAACGCTGACAGGGGCGAATCAGCCCCAGCATTTT
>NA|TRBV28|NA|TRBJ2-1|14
CASLSGTLYNEQFF
TGTGCCAGCTTATCCGGGACTCTCTACAATGAGCAGTTCTTC
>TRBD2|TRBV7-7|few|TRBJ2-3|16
CASSPLSGGLTDTQYF
TGTGCCAGCAGCCCCCTTAGCGGGGGGCTCACAGATACGCAGTATTTT
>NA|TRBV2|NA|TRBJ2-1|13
CAFQGSSYNEQFF
TGTGCCTTTCAGGGCAGCTCCTACAATGAGCAGTTCTTC
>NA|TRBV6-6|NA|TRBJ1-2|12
CASSYSGDGYTF
TGTGCCAGCAGTTACTCCGGGGATGGCTACACCTTC
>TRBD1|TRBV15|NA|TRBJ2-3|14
CATSRADRAHTQYF
TGCGCCACCAGCAGAGCTGACAGGGCTCATACGCAGTATTTT
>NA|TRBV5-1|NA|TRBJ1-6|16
CASSLGQGSYNSPLHF
TGCGCCAGCAGCTTGGGGCAAGGGAGCTATAATTCACCCCTCCACTTT
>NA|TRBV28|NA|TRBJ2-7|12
CASSLPGSEQYF
TGTGCCAGCAGTTTACCTGGCAGCGAGCAGTACTTC
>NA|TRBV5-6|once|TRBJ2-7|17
CASSSKLSTRGTYEQYF
TGTGCCAGCAGCTCAAAACTTTCGACAAGGGGGACCTACGAGCAGTACTTC
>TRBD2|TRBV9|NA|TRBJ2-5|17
CASSVVGTSGGEETQYF
TGTGCCAGCAGCGTAGTTGGGACTAGCGGGGGGGAAGAGACCCAGTACTTC
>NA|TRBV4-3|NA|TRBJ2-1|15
CASSHSATSYNEQFF
TGCGCCAGCAGCCATTCAGCCACTAGCTACAATGAGCAGTTCTTC
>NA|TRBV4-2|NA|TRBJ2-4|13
CASSLSYRNIQYF
TGTGCCAGCAGCCTCTCGTATAGAAACATTCAGTACTTC
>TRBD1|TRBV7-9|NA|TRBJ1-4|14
CASSFQGTGEKLFF
TGTGCCAGCAGCTTTCAGGGGACAGGGGAAAAACTGTTTTTT
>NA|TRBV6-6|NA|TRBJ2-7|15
CASSYGGQGGDEQYF
TGTGCCAGCAGTTACGGAGGACAGGGAGGGGACGAGCAGTACTTC
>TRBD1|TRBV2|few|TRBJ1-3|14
CASSQGASGNTIYF
TGTGCCAGCAGCCAGGGGGCTTCTGGAAACACCATATATTTT
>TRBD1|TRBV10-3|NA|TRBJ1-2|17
CAITEGDRGGGGYGYTF
TGTGCCATCACCGAGGGGGACAGGGGCGGCGGCGGCTATGGCTACACCTTC
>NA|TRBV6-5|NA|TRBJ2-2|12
CASSYLTGELFF
TGTGCCAGCAGTTACCTCACCGGGGAGCTGTTTTTT
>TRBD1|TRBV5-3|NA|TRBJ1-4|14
CARSPGQGNEKLFF
TGTGCCAGAAGCCCGGGACAGGGAAATGAAAAACTGTTTTTT
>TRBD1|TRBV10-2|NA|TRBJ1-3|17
CASSESGQLGSGNTIYF
TGCGCCAGCAGTGAGTCGGGACAGCTAGGCTCTGGAAACACCATATATTTT
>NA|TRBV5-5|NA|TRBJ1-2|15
CASSLGTVSDYGYTF
TGTGCCAGCAGCTTGGGGACAGTCTCCGATTATGGCTACACCTTC
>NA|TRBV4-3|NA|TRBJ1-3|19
CASSQEIRGLFPSGNTIYF
TGCGCCAGCAGCCAAGAGATCAGGGGCCTCTTCCCCTCTGGAAACACCATATATTTT
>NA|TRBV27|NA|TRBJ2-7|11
CASRKSYEWYF
TGTGCCAGCAGAAAAAGCTACGAGTGGTACTTC
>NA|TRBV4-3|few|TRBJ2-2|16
CASSQDPTGTTGELFF
TGCGCCAGCAGCCAAGATCCTACCGGTACGACCGGGGAGCTGTTTTTT
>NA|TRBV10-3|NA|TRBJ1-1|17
CAISVELGRGNGTEAFF
TGTGCCATCAGTGTAGAACTTGGGAGGGGAAATGGCACTGAAGCTTTCTTT
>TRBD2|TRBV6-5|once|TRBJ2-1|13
CASCRGGGYEQFF
TGTGCCAGCTGCCGGGGGGGTGGGTATGAGCAGTTCTTC
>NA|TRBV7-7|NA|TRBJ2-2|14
CASSLDRSTGELFF
TGTGCCAGCAGCTTAGACAGGTCCACCGGGGAGCTGTTTTTT
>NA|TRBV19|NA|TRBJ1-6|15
CASSISGERNSPLHF
TGTGCCAGTAGTATATCCGGAGAAAGGAATTCACCCCTCCACTTT
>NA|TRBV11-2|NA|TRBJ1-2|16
CASSSVRDRHDYGYTF
TGTGCCAGCAGCTCAGTTCGGGATCGACACGACTATGGCTACACCTTC